These 5 T cell receptor beta chains were all obtained from the same sample, sequenced in a study of blood T cell repertoires in COVID-19. The assay was immunoSEQ multiplex PCR, and TCRdb's table has in-frame clones only and misses some. The sample shows about 40,000 clones, around 86% of them seen only once. The sample comprised peripheral blood. The receptors originated from a human donor in a cohort sampled during active COVID-19.

This sequence joins TRBV5-4 and TRBJ1-2; tentatively, D is TRBD1 (6 bases). The CDR3 spans 13 residues. Germline CDR1 SGHNT, CDR2 YYREEE (reference sequence). The V and J ends lost 5 bases and 5 bases respectively, with 13 bases between them. The CDR3, as DNA: TGTGCCAGCAGGGAACAGGGTCCGTATGGCTACACCTTC. Its translation: CASREQGPYGYTF.

This chain uses TRBV18 with TRBJ1-2, with 12 bases fitting TRBD1. V dropped 3 bases and J dropped 7; count of bases not matched to a gene: 9. Germline V gene lookup returns CDR1 KGHSH and CDR2 LQKENI. This CDR3 has 16 residues. The CDR3 loop is CASSPGTGGANGGYTF. The CDR3 region has the DNA TGTGCCAGCTCACCCGGGACAGGGGGCGCCAATGGTGGCTACACCTTC.

The V gene is TRBV5-6, the J gene TRBJ1-1; 7 bases fit TRBD1. This CDR3 contains 14 residues. V dropped 4 bases and J dropped 0; count of bases not matched to a gene: 3. The germline V gene has CDR1 SGHDT and CDR2 YYEEEE. The CDR3 loop reads CASSMGQLNTEAFF. CDR3 nucleotide sequence: TGTGCCAGCAGCATGGGACAGCTGAACACTGAAGCTTTCTTT.

The chain carries TRBV5-1 and TRBJ1-1, with 9 bases fitting TRBD1. The CDR3 sequence is 14 residues long. In germline, CDR1 is SGHRS, CDR2 YFSETQ. Trimming cost V 3 bases and J 4 bases; bases outside gene matches: 4. Here the CDR3 DNA reads TGCGCCAGCAGCTCCAACAGGGGGCGCACTGAAGCTTTCTTT. This sequence encodes CASSSNRGRTEAFF.

This clone was recorded only once. The chain joins TRBV6-1 to TRBJ1-4; TRBD1 matches 8 bases. CDR3 length: 18 residues. V was clipped by 0 bases and J by 7 bases; unmatched bases: 13. Germline-derived CDR1 and CDR2 are MNHNS and SASEGT. This CDR3 is CASSEAWQGAIGAEKLFF. Written as DNA, the CDR3 is TGTGCCAGCAGTGAAGCTTGGCAGGGGGCGATAGGGGCTGAAAAACTGTTTTTT.